This TCR beta chain was obtained from a study of response to subunit inactivated influenza vaccine. Study conclusions and caveats: Each seasonal influenza vaccination, the authors suggested, recruits few new T cells.

On this clonotype: Its target is unknown.

Germline V gene data show CDR1 as DFQATT and CDR2 as SNEGSKA (reference sequence). With V trimmed by 6 bases and J by 9 bases, 14 bases remained unmatched. The CDR3 is made up of 15 amino acids. TCRdb recomputed calls from the RT-PCR reads with MiXCR, one row per CDR3 protein. The sample has more than 450,000 distinct CDR3 sequences, approximately 10% seen once. This clonotype originated in a man aged 50 to 60 who received an inactivated influenza vaccine. The sequences come from PBMCs from blood, collected on the day of vaccination. The chain uses TRBV20-1 and TRBJ1-6, with 7 bases aligning to TRBD1. The DNA of the CDR3 is TGCAGTGCGCCTCGACAGGGTTTGGTTGGTTCACCCCTCCACTTT. Amino acid sequence: CSAPRQGLVGSPLHF.